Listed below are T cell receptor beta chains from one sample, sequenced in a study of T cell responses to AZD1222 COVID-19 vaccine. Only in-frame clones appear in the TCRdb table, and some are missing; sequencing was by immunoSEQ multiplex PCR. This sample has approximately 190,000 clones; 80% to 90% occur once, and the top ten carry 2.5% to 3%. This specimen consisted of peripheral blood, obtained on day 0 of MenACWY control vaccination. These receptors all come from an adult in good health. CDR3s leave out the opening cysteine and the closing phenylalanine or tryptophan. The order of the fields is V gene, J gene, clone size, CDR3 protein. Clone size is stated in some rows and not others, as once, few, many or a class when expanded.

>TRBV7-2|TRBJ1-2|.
ASSLWKGGDPRYGYT
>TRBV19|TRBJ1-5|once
ASSIIHVTGRNQPQH
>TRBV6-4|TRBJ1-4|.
ASSDSCRNGTGDIETNEKLF
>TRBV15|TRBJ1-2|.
ATSRDFGSYGYT
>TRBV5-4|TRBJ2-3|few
ASSLKRGGQSDTQY
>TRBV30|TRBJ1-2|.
AWENDGYT
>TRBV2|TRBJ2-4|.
ASSEHSGRNIQY
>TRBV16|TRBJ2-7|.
ASSQSWDYEQY
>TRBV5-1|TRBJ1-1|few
ASSSGQGNTEAF
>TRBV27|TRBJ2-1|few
ASTTRPGNNEQF
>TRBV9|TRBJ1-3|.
ASSVAPRSGNTIY
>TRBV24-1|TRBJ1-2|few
ATSDYSGYT
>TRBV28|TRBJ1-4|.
ASSHSGTGDEKLF
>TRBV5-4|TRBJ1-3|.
ASSLGTGANPSGNTIY
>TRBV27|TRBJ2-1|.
ASSPPAGSSYNEQF
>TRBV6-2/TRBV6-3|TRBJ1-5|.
ASSTGDFQPQH
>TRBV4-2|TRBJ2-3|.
ASSQQGNAPADTQY
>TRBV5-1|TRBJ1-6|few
ASSGGGADNSPLH
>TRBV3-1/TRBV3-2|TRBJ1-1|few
ASSIGLGGKTEAF
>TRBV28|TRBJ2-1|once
ASSHQWKAFDEQF
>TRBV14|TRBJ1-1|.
ASSQDRTTEAF
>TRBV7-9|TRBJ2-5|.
ASGTVETQY
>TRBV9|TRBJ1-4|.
ASSADRGNEKLF